These 23 T cell receptor beta chains were sequenced from one sample in a study of radiation and T cells in renal cell carcinoma. Repertoires were generated with immunoSEQ multiplex PCR, while TCRdb's copy carries only in-frame clones and drops some. This sample yields about 130,000 clones, of which roughly 80% are seen a single time; 3% belongs to the top ten. The time point here: baseline pretreatment blood. Treatment defined: 15 Gy SBRT to primary tumor, nephrectomy 4 weeks later. The input for sequencing was blood, taken from a patient whose treatment included radiotherapy and nephrectomy. Receptors originate from a woman aged 60-70 years with renal cell carcinoma.

The chain carries TRBV6-5 and TRBJ1-3, with no clear D. Trimming cost V 0 bases and J 0 bases, with 9 bases left between them. CDR1 and CDR2 from the germline V gene are MNHEY and SVGAGI. CDR3 length equals 16 residues. CDR3 in amino acids: CASSYSSQSSGNTIYF. CDR3 sequence (DNA): TGTGCCAGCAGTTACTCGTCACAAAGCTCTGGAAACACCATATATTTT.

This clone was detected only a few times. CDR3 DNA sequence: TGCGCCAGCAGCCAAGATCGGCTAGCGGTGGTGGGTGAGCAGTTCTTC. As protein: CASSQDRLAVVGEQFF. The chain employs TRBV4-3 and TRBJ2-1, with 7 bases lining up with TRBD2. The CDR3 totals 16 residues. V trimming: 0 bases; J trimming: 9 bases; junction bases outside the gene matches: 11. Per the germline V gene, CDR1 is LGHNA and CDR2 is YSLEER.

The chain has TRBV6-5 and TRBJ1-5; the match to TRBD1 covers 7 bases. CDR1 MNHEY and CDR2 SVGAGI come from the germline V gene. The CDR3 covers 15 residues. The V gene end was trimmed by 8 bases and the J gene end by 3 bases; junction bases not matched to a gene: 10. CDR3 loop: CASSTRQGLNQPQHF. As DNA, the CDR3 is TGTGCCAGCTCGACCCGACAGGGCCTCAATCAGCCCCAGCATTTT.

This clone appeared once. This chain connects TRBV30 to TRBJ2-7, with 11 bases matching TRBD2. Losses at the gene ends were 4 bases for V and 6 bases for J; bases not matched to a gene: 5. Germline V gene sequence: CDR1 GTSNPN, CDR2 SVGIG (reference sequence). CDR3 length equals 13 residues. The CDR3 reads CAWTGTSGLEQYF. DNA of the CDR3: TGTGCCTGGACCGGGACTAGCGGTCTCGAGCAGTACTTC.

The chain uses TRBV14 and TRBJ2-1; the match to TRBD2 covers 12 bases. This CDR3 comprises 16 residues. Losses at the gene ends were 3 bases for V and 8 bases for J; bases not matched to a gene: 8. CDR1 and CDR2 from the germline V gene are SGHDN and FVKESK. The CDR3 spells CASSHLTSGSIYEQFF. The CDR3 DNA reads as TGTGCCAGCAGCCATCTGACTAGCGGGAGTATCTATGAGCAGTTCTTC.

A single count supports this clone. The J gene is TRBJ1-2, the V gene TRBV5-1; 7 bases line up with TRBD1. V dropped 3 bases and J dropped 4; count of bases not matched to a gene: 9. Germline V gives CDR1 SGHRS, CDR2 YFSETQ. There are 15 residues in the CDR3. The CDR3 sequence: CASSSSRDSFYGYTF. CDR3 nucleotides: TGCGCCAGCAGCTCCTCTAGGGACAGCTTCTATGGCTACACCTTC.

The rearrangement joins TRBV7-9 to TRBJ2-7, with a weak D call TRBD2 (5 bases). The CDR3 length is 13 residues. The V gene lost 0 bases and the J gene lost 2 bases, with 5 bases spanning the gap. The germline gives CDR1 SEHNR, CDR2 FQNEAQ (reference sequence). CDR3 sequence reads: CASSLALAYEQYF. DNA for the CDR3: TGTGCCAGCAGCTTAGCACTAGCCTACGAGCAGTACTTC.

The chain combines TRBV19 with TRBJ2-7; possible D gene TRBD2, 7 bases. The CDR3 length is 11 residues. Trimming removed 10 bases at V and 4 bases at J, with 11 bases between. Germline CDR1 reads LNHDA; CDR2 reads SQIVND (reference sequence). The CDR3 loop reads CATRGAYEQYF. The CDR3 nucleotides are TGTGCCACCCGGGGGGCTTACGAGCAGTACTTC.

This chain connects TRBV6-5 to TRBJ2-3; a weak D match, TRBD1 (6 bases). Germline V gene sequence: CDR1 MNHEY, CDR2 SVGAGI. CDR3 size: 12 residues. The ends were cut back, 4 bases at V and 9 bases at J, with 11 bases in the middle. The CDR3 DNA reads TGTGCCAGCAGTTCTGGGACAAAGACGCAGTATTTT. Residues: CASSSGTKTQYF.

CDR3 residues: CASSSRDRASGANVLTF. CDR3 DNA sequence: TGCGCCAGCAGCTCCCGGGACAGGGCTTCTGGGGCCAACGTCCTGACTTTC. The rearrangement joins TRBV5-1 to TRBJ2-6, with 9 bases fitting TRBD1. Per germline, CDR1 SGHRS and CDR2 YFSETQ. V shed 3 bases and J 1 base; nucleotides not matched to a gene: 5. This CDR3 is built from 17 residues.

V gene TRBV9 combines with J gene TRBJ2-7; maybe TRBD1 (5 bases). This CDR3 spans 15 amino acids. Trimming left V 4 bases short and J 2 bases short, with 16 bases between. Germline values: CDR1 SGDLS, CDR2 YYNGEE. The DNA for the CDR3 is TGTGCCAGCAGCCTTAGATCGGACAACGCCTACGAGCAGTACTTC. As protein: CASSLRSDNAYEQYF. The entire variable domain, with the rest obtained from reference TRBV9 and TRBJ2-7, is as follows: DSGVTQTPKHLITATGQRVTLRCSPRSGDLSVYWYQQSLDQGLQFLIQYYNGEERAKGNILERFSAQQFPDLHSELNLSSLELGDSALYFCASSLRSDNAYEQYFGPGTRLTVT.

The V and J genes are TRBV2 and TRBJ2-2; D unresolved. CDR3 length: 12 residues. Germline CDR1 reads SNHLY; CDR2 reads FYNNEI. Trimming pared 1 base from V and 6 bases from J, leaving 3 bases between. This chain's CDR3 is CASSEGPGELFF. CDR3 coding DNA: TGTGCCAGCAGTGAAGGGCCCGGGGAGCTGTTTTTT. Together with reference TRBV2 and TRBJ2-2, the CDR3 gives the full variable domain: EPEVTQTPSHQVTQMGQEVILRCVPISNHLYFYWYRQILGQKVEFLVSFYNNEISEKSEIFDDQFSVERPDGSNFTLKIRSTKLEDSAMYFCASSEGPGELFFGEGSRLTVL.

The rearrangement uses TRBV28 and TRBJ1-5; possible D gene TRBD1, 5 bases. This CDR3 is 12 amino acids long. CDR1 and CDR2 (germline): MDHEN, SYDVKM. Trimming cost V 4 bases and J 8 bases, with 9 bases left between them. This chain's CDR3 is CASSSVTEPQHF. CDR3 nucleotides: TGTGCCAGCAGTTCTGTGACAGAGCCCCAGCATTTT. Using reference TRBV28 and TRBJ1-5 for the parts outside the CDR3, the full variable domain is DVKVTQSSRYLVKRTGEKVFLECVQDMDHENMFWYRQDPGLGLRLIYFSYDVKMKEKGDIPEGYSVSREKKERFSLILESASTNQTSMYLCASSSVTEPQHFGDGTRLSIL.

V is TRBV28 and J is TRBJ1-2, with 8 bases that match TRBD1. Per the germline V gene, CDR1 is MDHEN and CDR2 is SYDVKM. J was trimmed by 5 bases and V by 3 bases; bases with no gene match: 8. CDR3 length equals 15 residues. CDR3 DNA sequence: TGTGCCAGCAGTTTTGAGCCAGGGGGCGCATATGGCTACACCTTC. This translates into CASSFEPGGAYGYTF.

V gene TRBV28 combines with J gene TRBJ1-3; no clear D. The CDR3 consists of 15 residues. CDR1 is MDHEN and CDR2 is SYDVKM in the germline V gene. The V gene lost 7 bases and the J gene lost 0 bases, with 13 bases spanning the gap. CDR3 region: CASNVADHSGNTIYF. The DNA of the CDR3 is TGTGCCAGCAACGTCGCTGACCACTCTGGAAACACCATATATTTT.

The table lists this clone with a count of one. The chain combines TRBV7-3 with TRBJ2-1, with 7 bases matching TRBD2. V shed 0 bases, J shed 1 base, and the junction held 3 bases outside the gene matches. The CDR3 is 16 amino acids. Germline V gene data show CDR1 as SGHTA and CDR2 as FQGTGA. The CDR3 reads CASSLTGGSSYNEQFF. DNA of the CDR3: TGTGCCAGCAGCTTAACGGGCGGGAGTTCCTACAATGAGCAGTTCTTC.

The chain recombines TRBV2 with TRBJ2-5; tentatively, D is TRBD1 (6 bases). V was cut by 4 bases and J by 1 base, with 7 bases left in between. CDR3 length: 13 amino acids. The germline V gene has CDR1 SNHLY and CDR2 FYNNEI. The CDR3 region has the DNA TGTGCCAGCAGTGGGGACACCCAAGAGACCCAGTACTTC. This codes for CASSGDTQETQYF.

This chain joins TRBV10-1 and TRBJ1-4; 10 bases line up with TRBD1. The germline gives CDR1 WNHNN, CDR2 SYGVQD (reference sequence). V was clipped by 2 bases and J by 11 bases; unmatched bases: 5. The CDR3 contains 14 residues. CDR3 protein: CASSEGDRGGKLFF. CDR3 coding DNA: TGCGCCAGCAGTGAGGGGGACAGGGGAGGGAAACTGTTTTTT.

This clone was seen once. The DNA of the CDR3 is TGTGCCAGCAGCCTCACAGGGGGCGCCCACAATGAGCAGTTCTTC. This translates into CASSLTGGAHNEQFF. This chain links TRBV7-2 with TRBJ2-1, with 9 bases fitting TRBD1. CDR1 and CDR2 from the germline V gene are SGHTA and FQGNSA. This CDR3 comprises 15 residues. With V trimmed by 5 bases and J by 5 bases, 7 bases remained unmatched.

The rearrangement joins TRBV11-2 to TRBJ2-7; D remains unclear. Germline CDR1 SGHAT, CDR2 FQNNGV. This CDR3 is 11 amino acids long. V dropped 5 bases and J dropped 2 bases, with 4 bases sitting between them. CDR3 sequence (DNA): TGTGCCAGCAGCCTGACCTACGAGCAGTACTTC. Translated: CASSLTYEQYF. The variable domain in full, completed from reference TRBV11-2 and TRBJ2-7, reads EAGVAQSPRYKIIEKRQSVAFWCNPISGHATLYWYQQILGQGPKLLIQFQNNGVVDDSQLPKDRFSAERLKGVDSTLKIQPAKLEDSAVYLCASSLTYEQYFGPGTRLTVT.

J is TRBJ1-2 and V is TRBV28, with D unclear. The V gene's germline CDR1 is MDHEN and CDR2 SYDVKM. This CDR3 spans 19 amino acids. V was trimmed by 1 base and J by 1 base, leaving 22 bases between them. In DNA, the CDR3 is TGTGCCAGCAGTTTATCATCAGCCCCGACTGACCTTATTAACTATGGCTACACCTTC. Protein: CASSLSSAPTDLINYGYTF.

This chain joins TRBV6-5 and TRBJ2-7, with 7 bases identical to TRBD2. CDR1 and CDR2 (germline): MNHEY, SVGAGI. V was pared by 5 bases and J by 7 bases, with 14 bases of the junction left unmatched. The CDR3 length is 15 residues. The CDR3 nucleotides are TGTGCCAGCAGTCCCCGGCTAGCGGCCGTTTGGGAGCAGTACTTC. Translation: CASSPRLAAVWEQYF.

CDR3: CASSWIGGYGYTF. The DNA of the CDR3 is TGTGCCAGCAGTTGGATAGGCGGATATGGCTACACCTTC. V is TRBV28 and J is TRBJ1-2; D not certain. Germline lookup yields CDR1 MDHEN and CDR2 SYDVKM. The CDR3 extends over 13 amino acids. V was clipped by 4 bases and J by 5 bases, with 11 bases between them.